This TCR beta chain was sequenced in a study of tissue T cells after allogeneic stem cell transplantation. Broader study findings: Few T cell clones were shared across patients, but motif clusters showed tissue-specific shared signatures. Within patients, tissue anatomy strongly shaped TCR repertoire composition.

Assay used: immunoSEQ multiplex PCR; TCRdb lists only in-frame clones, some missing. Of roughly 3,900 clones listed, 59% are singletons. Turning to this clone: What it binds is not known.

Retrospectively chosen non-transplant comparators had other cancers and at least five gastrointestinal samples, without known gastrointestinal disease. Autopsy tissues included GI tract, liver, skin and lymphoid organs. Per germline, CDR1 LGHNT and CDR2 FRNRAP. There are 11 residues in the CDR3. V was pared by 6 bases and J by 4 bases, with 6 bases between. The chain combines TRBV12-5 with TRBJ1-2, with unresolved D. The origin of this receptor is a male donor aged 60 or older with lung cancer. The material was tissue from the ileum, obtained at autopsy. The CDR3 region is CASGLLYGYTF. The CDR3 coding sequence is TGTGCTAGTGGCTTGCTCTATGGCTACACCTTC.